The rows below give T cell receptor beta chains drawn from one sample of a study of blood T cell repertoires in COVID-19. The assay was immunoSEQ multiplex PCR, and TCRdb's table has in-frame clones only and misses some. This table has hundreds of thousands of clones, roughly 80% appearing once. The sample comprised peripheral blood. These receptors were taken from a woman in her forties with active or convalescent COVID-19. The CDR3 runs from the conserved cysteine through the conserved F or W. The order of the fields is clone size, V gene, CDR3 protein. Clone size appears in some rows only: once, few, many, or a class for an expanded clone.

abundance: -
v_gene: TRBV7-3
CDR3aa: CASSQNSGNTIYF

abundance: -
v_gene: TRBV5-4
CDR3aa: CASSPSSHTGELFF

abundance: -
v_gene: TRBV9
CDR3aa: CASSVGSRAYEQYF

abundance: -
v_gene: TRBV23-1
CDR3aa: CASSPTGF

abundance: -
v_gene: TRBV5-1
CDR3aa: CASSRGDTDTQYF

abundance: -
v_gene: TRBV18
CDR3aa: CASSPSGGLNYGYTF

abundance: -
v_gene: TRBV5-8
CDR3aa: CASSRGLAGGLNEQFF

abundance: -
v_gene: TRBV28
CDR3aa: CASRGGLHSYEQYF

abundance: -
v_gene: TRBV4-1
CDR3aa: CASSQGTAGMDTQYF

abundance: -
v_gene: TRBV5-5
CDR3aa: CASRPPQGLVGELFF

abundance: few
v_gene: TRBV18
CDR3aa: CASSPLLLGQGDYGYTF

abundance: -
v_gene: TRBV27
CDR3aa: CASSHQGQGILHNSPLHF

abundance: -
v_gene: TRBV30
CDR3aa: CASRIGQGYTEAFF

abundance: -
v_gene: TRBV5-1
CDR3aa: CASSLGGTGNTIYF

abundance: -
v_gene: TRBV7-9
CDR3aa: CASTHREGLDNEQFF

abundance: -
v_gene: TRBV28
CDR3aa: CASTVDRVVTEAFF

abundance: -
v_gene: TRBV6-1
CDR3aa: CASSELGSSYNEQFF

abundance: -
v_gene: TRBV29-1
CDR3aa: CSVEKQGILYGYTF

abundance: -
v_gene: TRBV4-3
CDR3aa: CASSQDRGGGYTF

abundance: -
v_gene: TRBV2
CDR3aa: CASILDRASQPQHF